This T cell receptor beta chain was captured by sequencing in a study of naive and memory T cell subsets. Study-level results: This RNA-based method may be sensitive to activation-related transcript changes.

An oligonucleotide containing a UMI was ligated to the 3' end of TCR cDNA. Adult healthy volunteers gave 2.5 ml peripheral blood for whole-blood RNA. Per the germline V gene, CDR1 is SGHAT and CDR2 is FQNNGV. This CDR3 comprises 17 residues. V dropped 4 bases and J dropped 3 bases, with 20 bases sitting between them. This clonotype was counted a few times. The antigen remains unidentified. Ligated cDNA underwent four rounds of PCR with nested alpha and beta constant region primers and SP2. Blood and skin TCR RNA was reverse transcribed with alpha and beta constant primers. TCRdb re-derived calls from the 5' RACE reads in MiXCR, one entry per CDR3 protein. The data show more than 60,000 distinct CDR3 sequences, 8% seen once.

The clonotype originates from a female donor in good health. J is TRBJ2-3 and V is TRBV11-2, with D perhaps matching TRBD1 (6 bases). The CDR3 protein is CASSSPIQGRATDTQYF. CDR3 nucleotides: TGTGCCAGCAGCTCACCTATACAGGGACGCGCAACAGATACGCAGTATTTT. The whole variable domain, filled in from reference TRBV11-2 and TRBJ2-3, reads EAGVAQSPRYKIIEKRQSVAFWCNPISGHATLYWYQQILGQGPKLLIQFQNNGVVDDSQLPKDRFSAERLKGVDSTLKIQPAKLEDSAVYLCASSSPIQGRATDTQYFGPGTRLTVL.